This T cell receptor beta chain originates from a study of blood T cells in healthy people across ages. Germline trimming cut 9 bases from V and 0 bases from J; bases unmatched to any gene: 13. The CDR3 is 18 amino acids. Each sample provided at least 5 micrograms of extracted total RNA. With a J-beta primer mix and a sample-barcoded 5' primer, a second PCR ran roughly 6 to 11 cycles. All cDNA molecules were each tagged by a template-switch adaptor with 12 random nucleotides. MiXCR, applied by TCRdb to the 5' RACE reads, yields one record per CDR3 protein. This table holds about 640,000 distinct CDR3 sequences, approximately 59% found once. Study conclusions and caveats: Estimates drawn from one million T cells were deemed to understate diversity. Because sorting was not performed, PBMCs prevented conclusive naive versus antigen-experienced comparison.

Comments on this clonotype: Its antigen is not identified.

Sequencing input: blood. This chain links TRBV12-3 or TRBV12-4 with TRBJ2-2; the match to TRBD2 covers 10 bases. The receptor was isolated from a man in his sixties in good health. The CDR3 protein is CASSKLAGLAANTGELFF. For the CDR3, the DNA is TGTGCCAGTAGTAAACTAGCGGGGCTTGCCGCGAACACCGGGGAGCTGTTTTTT.